The present T cell receptor beta chain was sequenced within a study of blood T cell repertoires in COVID-19. Study context: Both acute and convalescent COVID-19 samples were obtained from the United States, Italy and Spain. T cells, B-cell-depleted T cells, or PBMCs provided the cDNA or gDNA that served as material.

As originally analysed: It was from reference gene primer amplification that nucleated cell counts were estimated. Clones were sequenced by immunoSEQ multiplex PCR, and TCRdb holds only the in-frame ones, with some missing. V and J calls and clone size are as listed in that table; D and trimming were resolved from the DNA. The profile shows around 60,000 clones, nearly 90% of them singletons. V was clipped by 1 base and J by 4 bases, with 8 bases between them. There are 14 residues in the CDR3. Germline-derived CDR1 and CDR2 are MNHNS and SASEGT. The sequenced sample was peripheral blood. The V gene is TRBV6-1, the J gene TRBJ1-5; D is unclear. The receptor was derived from a man aged 55 to 70 with active COVID-19. The CDR3 sequence: CASSEGLPNQPQHF. The CDR3 DNA reads TGTGCCAGCAGTGAAGGGCTGCCGAATCAGCCCCAGCATTTT.